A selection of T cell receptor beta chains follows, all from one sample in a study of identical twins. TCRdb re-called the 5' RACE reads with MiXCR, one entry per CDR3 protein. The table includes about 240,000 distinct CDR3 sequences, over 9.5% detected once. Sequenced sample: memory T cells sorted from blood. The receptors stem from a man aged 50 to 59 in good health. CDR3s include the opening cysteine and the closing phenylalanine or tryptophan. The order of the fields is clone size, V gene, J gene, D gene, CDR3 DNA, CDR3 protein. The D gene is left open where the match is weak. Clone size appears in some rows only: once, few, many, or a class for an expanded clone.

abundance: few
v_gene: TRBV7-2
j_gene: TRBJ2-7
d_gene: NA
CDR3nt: TGTGCCAGCAGCCCAGTAGCCTACGAGCAGTACTTC
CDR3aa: CASSPVAYEQYF

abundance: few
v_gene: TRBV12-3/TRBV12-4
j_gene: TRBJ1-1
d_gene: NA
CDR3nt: TGTGCCAGCAGTTCCAGGGCAGGGGAAGCTTTCTTT
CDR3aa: CASSSRAGEAFF

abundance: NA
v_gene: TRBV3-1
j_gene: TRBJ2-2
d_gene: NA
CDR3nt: TGTGCCAGCAGCCAAGACTACGGGAGTAGGTACACCGGGGAGCTGTTTTTT
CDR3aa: CASSQDYGSRYTGELFF

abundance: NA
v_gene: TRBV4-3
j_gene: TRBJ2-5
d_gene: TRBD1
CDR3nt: TGCGCCAGCACCCCACAGGGGGCGCCGGGGGAGACCCAGTACTTC
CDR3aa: CASTPQGAPGETQYF

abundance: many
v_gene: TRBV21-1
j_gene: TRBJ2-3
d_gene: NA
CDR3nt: TGTGCCAGCTCATCGCGGGAGGGCCACGATACGCAGTATTTT
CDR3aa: CASSSREGHDTQYF

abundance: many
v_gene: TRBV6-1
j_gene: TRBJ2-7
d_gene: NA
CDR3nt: TGTGCCAGCGGCAGGGGCGGATCCTACGAGCAGTACTTC
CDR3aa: CASGRGGSYEQYF

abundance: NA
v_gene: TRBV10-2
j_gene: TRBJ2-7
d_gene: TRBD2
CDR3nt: TGCGCCAGCCGCGGGACTAGTCTTCCCGAGCAGTACTTC
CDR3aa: CASRGTSLPEQYF

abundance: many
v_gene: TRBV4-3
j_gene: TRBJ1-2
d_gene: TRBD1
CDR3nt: TGCGCCAGCAGCGTAAGACAGGGTACTGACTACACCTTC
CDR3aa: CASSVRQGTDYTF

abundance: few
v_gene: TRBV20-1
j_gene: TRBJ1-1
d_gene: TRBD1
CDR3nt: TGCAGTGCTAGAGATGCCGGACAGGGGATGAACACTGAAGCTTTCTTT
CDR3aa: CSARDAGQGMNTEAFF

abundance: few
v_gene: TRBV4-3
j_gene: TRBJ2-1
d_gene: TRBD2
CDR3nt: TGCGCCAGCAGCCCGACTAGCAACTTCTACAATGAGCAGTTCTTC
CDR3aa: CASSPTSNFYNEQFF

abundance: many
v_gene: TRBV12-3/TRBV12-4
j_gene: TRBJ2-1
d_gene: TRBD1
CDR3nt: TGTGCCAGCAGTCGCGGGACAGGGGGGGCTGAGCAGTTCTTC
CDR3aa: CASSRGTGGAEQFF

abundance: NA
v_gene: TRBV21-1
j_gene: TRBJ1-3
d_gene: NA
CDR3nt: NA
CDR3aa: CASSKGWGGGNTIYF

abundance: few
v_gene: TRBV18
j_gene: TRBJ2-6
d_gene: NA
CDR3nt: TGTGCCAGCGCAAACAGGGCTCCCGGCTCTGGGGCCAACGTCCTGACTTTC
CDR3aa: CASANRAPGSGANVLTF

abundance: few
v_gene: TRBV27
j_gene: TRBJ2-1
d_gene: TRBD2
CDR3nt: TGTGCCAGCAGACCGACTAGCGTCTACAATGAGCAGTTCTTC
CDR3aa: CASRPTSVYNEQFF

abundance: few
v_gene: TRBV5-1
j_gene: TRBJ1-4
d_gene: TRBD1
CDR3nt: TGCGCCAGCAGCTTGGGGAAGGGACAGAGCGCAACTAATGAAAAACTGTTTTTT
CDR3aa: CASSLGKGQSATNEKLFF

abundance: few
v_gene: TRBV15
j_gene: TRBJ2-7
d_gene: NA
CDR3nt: TGTGCCACCAGCAGAGATAGGGCTAACGAGCAGTACTTC
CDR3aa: CATSRDRANEQYF

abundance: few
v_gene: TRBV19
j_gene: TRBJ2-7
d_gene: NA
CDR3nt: TGTGCCTCCAAGGGGGGGTTCGACGAGCAGTACTTC
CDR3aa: CASKGGFDEQYF

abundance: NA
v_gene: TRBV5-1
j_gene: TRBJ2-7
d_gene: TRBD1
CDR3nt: TGCGCCAGCAGATCCGGGACAGTCAATTCCGAGCAGTACTTC
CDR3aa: CASRSGTVNSEQYF

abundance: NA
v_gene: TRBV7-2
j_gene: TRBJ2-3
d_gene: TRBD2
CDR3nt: TGTGCCAGCAGCTCACACGGACTAGCGGGATTCACAGATACGCAGTATTTT
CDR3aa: CASSSHGLAGFTDTQYF

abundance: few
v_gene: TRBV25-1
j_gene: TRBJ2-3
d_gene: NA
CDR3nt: TGTGCCAGCAGTGATCGGGTGTGGGGCACAGATACGCAGTATTTT
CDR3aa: CASSDRVWGTDTQYF

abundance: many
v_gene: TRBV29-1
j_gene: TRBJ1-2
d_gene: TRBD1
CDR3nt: TGCAGCGTTGAAGAGGGGGAGACAGGGAGTGGCTACACCTTC
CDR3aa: CSVEEGETGSGYTF

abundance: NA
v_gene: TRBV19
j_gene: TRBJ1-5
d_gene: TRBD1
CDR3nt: TGTGCCAGTAGTTTAGGAAGGGGGCGGAATCAGCCCCAGCATTTT
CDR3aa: CASSLGRGRNQPQHF

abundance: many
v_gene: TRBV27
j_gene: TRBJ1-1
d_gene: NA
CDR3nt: TGTGCCAGCAGTTCAAACAGGGTAGCTTTCTTT
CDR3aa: CASSSNRVAFF

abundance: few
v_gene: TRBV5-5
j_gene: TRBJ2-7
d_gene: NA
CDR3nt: TGTGCCAGCAGCTTGGCGGTAGAAGCCTACGAGCAGTACTTC
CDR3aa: CASSLAVEAYEQYF

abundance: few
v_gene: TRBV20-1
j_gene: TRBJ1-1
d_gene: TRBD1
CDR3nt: TGCAGTGCGGGACAGCGAGACACTGAAGCTTTCTTT
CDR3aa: CSAGQRDTEAFF

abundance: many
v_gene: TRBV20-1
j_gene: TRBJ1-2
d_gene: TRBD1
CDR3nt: TGCAGTGCTTTACCGGGACAGGGATTC
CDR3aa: CSALPGQGF

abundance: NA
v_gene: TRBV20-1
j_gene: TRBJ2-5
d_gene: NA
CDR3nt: TGCAGTGCTAGTTTTCAGCAAGAGACCCAGTACTTC
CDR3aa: CSASFQQETQYF

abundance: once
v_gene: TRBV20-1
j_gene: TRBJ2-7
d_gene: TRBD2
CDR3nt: TGCAGCGTCGGGACTAGCGGGCCCTACGAGCAGTACTTC
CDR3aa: CSVGTSGPYEQYF

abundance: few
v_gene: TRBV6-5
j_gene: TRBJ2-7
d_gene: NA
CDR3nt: TGTGCCAGCAGTTACTCGATTAGCGGGCCAATACAGGGGGACGAGCAGTACTTC
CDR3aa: CASSYSISGPIQGDEQYF

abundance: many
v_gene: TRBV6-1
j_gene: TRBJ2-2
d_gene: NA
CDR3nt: TGTGCCAGCAGTGATATGGGGTTGTACACCGGGGAGCTGTTTTTT
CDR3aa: CASSDMGLYTGELFF

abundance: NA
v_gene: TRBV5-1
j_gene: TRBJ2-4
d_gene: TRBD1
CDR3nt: TGCGCCCTGGGGACAGGGTTTTCCCTCAGGAACATTCAGTACTTC
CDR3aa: CALGTGFSLRNIQYF

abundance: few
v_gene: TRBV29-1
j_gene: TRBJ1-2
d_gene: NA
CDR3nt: TGCAGCGTTGACTGGGGTCGCAGTGGCTACACCTTC
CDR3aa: CSVDWGRSGYTF

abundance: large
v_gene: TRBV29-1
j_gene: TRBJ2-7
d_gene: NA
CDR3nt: TGCAGCGTAGCAGAACACCGCGAGCAGTACTTC
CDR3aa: CSVAEHREQYF

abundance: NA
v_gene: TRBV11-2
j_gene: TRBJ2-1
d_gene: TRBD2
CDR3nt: TGTGCCAGCAGCTTATCTAGCGGGGTTAACAATGAGCAGTTCTTC
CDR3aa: CASSLSSGVNNEQFF

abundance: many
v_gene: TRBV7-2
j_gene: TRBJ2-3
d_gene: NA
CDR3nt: TGTGCCAGCAGCTTAGACAGGATCACAGATACGCAGTATTTT
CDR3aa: CASSLDRITDTQYF

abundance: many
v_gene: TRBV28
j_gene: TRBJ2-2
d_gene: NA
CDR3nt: TGTGCCAGCAGTTTTCTTCAACCCCGGGACGGCCAGGACACCGGGGAGCTGTTTTTT
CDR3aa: CASSFLQPRDGQDTGELFF

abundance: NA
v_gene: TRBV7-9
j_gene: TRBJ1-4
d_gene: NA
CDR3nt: TGTGCCAGCAGCTTAGTCTCGGGGATTAATGAAAAACTGTTTTTT
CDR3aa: CASSLVSGINEKLFF

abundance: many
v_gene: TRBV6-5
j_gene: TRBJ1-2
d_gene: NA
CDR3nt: TGTGCCAGCAGCCCCAATCAGGGGCGCGCGACCTTC
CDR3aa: CASSPNQGRATF

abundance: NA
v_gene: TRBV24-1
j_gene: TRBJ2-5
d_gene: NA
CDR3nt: TGTGCCACCAAGCAAATCGAGACCCAGTACTTC
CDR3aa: CATKQIETQYF

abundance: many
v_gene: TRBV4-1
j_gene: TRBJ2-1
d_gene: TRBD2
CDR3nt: TGCGCCAGCAGCCAAGTTGCCGGGGGGTACAATGAGCAGTTCTTC
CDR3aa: CASSQVAGGYNEQFF

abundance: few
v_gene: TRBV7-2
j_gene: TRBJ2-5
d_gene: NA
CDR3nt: TGTGCCAGCAGCCCGCGAGGGGGAGAGACCCAGTACTTC
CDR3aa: CASSPRGGETQYF

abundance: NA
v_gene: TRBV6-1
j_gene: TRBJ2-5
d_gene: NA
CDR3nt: TGTGCCAGCAGTGTGTTTTACCGGACGGAAGAGACCCAGTACTTC
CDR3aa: CASSVFYRTEETQYF

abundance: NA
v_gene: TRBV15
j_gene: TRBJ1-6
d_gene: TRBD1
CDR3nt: TGTGCCACCAGCAGAGATGACAGGGAATATTCACCCCTCCACTTT
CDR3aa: CATSRDDREYSPLHF

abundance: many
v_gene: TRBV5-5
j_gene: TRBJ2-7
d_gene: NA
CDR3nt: TGTGCCAGCAGCCCCCGGTCGGGCGGGAATGGTGAGCAGTACTTC
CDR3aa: CASSPRSGGNGEQYF

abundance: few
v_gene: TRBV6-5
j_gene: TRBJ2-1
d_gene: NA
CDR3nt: TGTGCCAGCAGTTCGGGGGCTAGGAATGAGCAGTTCTTC
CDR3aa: CASSSGARNEQFF

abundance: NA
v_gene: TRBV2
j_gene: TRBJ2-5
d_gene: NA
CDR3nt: TGTGCCAGCAGTGGATACCAGGAGACCCAGTACTTC
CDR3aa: CASSGYQETQYF

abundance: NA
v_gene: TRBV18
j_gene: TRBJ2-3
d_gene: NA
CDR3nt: TGTGCCAGCTCACACCTTCCAGGGTCCGTGGTAGATACGCAGTATTTT
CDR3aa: CASSHLPGSVVDTQYF

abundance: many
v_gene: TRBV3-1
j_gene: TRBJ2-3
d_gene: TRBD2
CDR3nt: TGTGCCAGCAGCCCATCGGGACTAGTCACAGATACGCAGTATTTT
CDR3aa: CASSPSGLVTDTQYF

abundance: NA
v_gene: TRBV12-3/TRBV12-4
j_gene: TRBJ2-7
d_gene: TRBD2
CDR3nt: TGTGCCAGCAGTTCGGGACTAGCGGGAGCCTACGAGCAGTACTTC
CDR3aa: CASSSGLAGAYEQYF

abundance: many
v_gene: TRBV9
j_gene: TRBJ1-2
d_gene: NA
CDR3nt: TGTGCCAGCAGCCCGGGGGGGAGATCCGGCTACACCTTC
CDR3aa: CASSPGGRSGYTF

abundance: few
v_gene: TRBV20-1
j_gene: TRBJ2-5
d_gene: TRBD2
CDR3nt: TGCAGTGCCGGTAGAGCCAGCGGGAGACCAGAGACCCAGTACTTC
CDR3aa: CSAGRASGRPETQYF

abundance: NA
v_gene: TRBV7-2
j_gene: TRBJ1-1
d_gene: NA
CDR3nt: TGTGCCAGCAGAACCGGGACACAAGAAGCTTTCTTT
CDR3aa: CASRTGTQEAFF

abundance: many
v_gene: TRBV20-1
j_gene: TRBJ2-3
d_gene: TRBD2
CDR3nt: TGCAGTGCTAGAGAACTAGCGGGAGCAACAGATACGCAGTATTTT
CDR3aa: CSARELAGATDTQYF

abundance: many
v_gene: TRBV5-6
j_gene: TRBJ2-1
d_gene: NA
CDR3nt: TGTGCCAGCAGCCTCACCACGGGTGAGCAGTTCTTC
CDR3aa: CASSLTTGEQFF